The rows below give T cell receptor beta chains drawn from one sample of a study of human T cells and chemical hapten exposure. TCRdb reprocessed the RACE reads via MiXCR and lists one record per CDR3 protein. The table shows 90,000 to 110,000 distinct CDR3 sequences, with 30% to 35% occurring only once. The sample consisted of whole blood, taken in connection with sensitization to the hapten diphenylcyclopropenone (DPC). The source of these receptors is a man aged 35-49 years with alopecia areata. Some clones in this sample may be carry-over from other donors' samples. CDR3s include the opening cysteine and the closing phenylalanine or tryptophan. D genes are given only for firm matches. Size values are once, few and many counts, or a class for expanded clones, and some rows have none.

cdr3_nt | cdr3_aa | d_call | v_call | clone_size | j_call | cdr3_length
TGCAGTGCTAGAGTAAGCGCAGATACGCAGTATTTT | CSARVSADTQYF | . | TRBV20-1 | many | TRBJ2-3 | 12
TGTGCCAGCAGTTACAGCAGGACTAGCGACGAGCAGTACTTC | CASSYSRTSDEQYF | TRBD2 | TRBV6-2/TRBV6-3 | few | TRBJ2-7 | 14
TGCGCCAGCAGCTTGTATGGGACTAGCGGGAGCCAGAACTATGAGCAGTTCTTC | CASSLYGTSGSQNYEQFF | TRBD2 | TRBV5-1 | few | TRBJ2-1 | 18
TGTGCCAGCAGCATCCCAGGGGCAGAGGAGACCCAGTACTTC | CASSIPGAEETQYF | . | TRBV5-6 | . | TRBJ2-5 | 14
TGTGCCAGCAGCGAGACTTCCGGGGTCCAGCAGTACTTC | CASSETSGVQQYF | . | TRBV6-6 | few | TRBJ2-7 | 13
TGTGCCAGCAGCCAAGATAACGGAGCGGAGGAGACCCAGTACTTC | CASSQDNGAEETQYF | . | TRBV3-1 | few | TRBJ2-5 | 15
TGTGCCAGCAGCGCCCTCTACGAGCAGTACTTC | CASSALYEQYF | . | TRBV7-2 | few | TRBJ2-7 | 11
TGTGCCAGCAGTTACGGAGAGGACAGGGGCCTACTAGCCAAAAACATTCAGTACTTC | CASSYGEDRGLLAKNIQYF | TRBD1 | TRBV6-6 | few | TRBJ2-4 | 19
TGCGCCAGCAGCCAAGAATGGACAGGGGTAACTGAAGCTTTCTTT | CASSQEWTGVTEAFF | TRBD1 | TRBV4-3 | . | TRBJ1-1 | 15
TGTGCCAGCAGTGACGGACAGGGCCTAGCGTCGTACTTC | CASSDGQGLASYF | TRBD1 | TRBV6-1 | . | TRBJ2-7 | 13
TGTGCCAGCGCTAAAACAGATACGCAGTATTTT | CASAKTDTQYF | . | TRBV12-3/TRBV12-4 | . | TRBJ2-3 | 11
TGCAGCGTTGAAGGGACTACCAAAGAGACCCAGTACTTC | CSVEGTTKETQYF | . | TRBV29-1 | few | TRBJ2-5 | 13
TGCAGCGTTCACAGGGCCCCCCACTATGGCTACACCTTC | CSVHRAPHYGYTF | . | TRBV29-1 | few | TRBJ1-2 | 13
TGCAGTGCTACCTGGGGACACGCGGGAGGTCAGGAGACCCAGTACTTC | CSATWGHAGGQETQYF | TRBD2 | TRBV20-1 | few | TRBJ2-5 | 16
TGTGCCAGCTCACCACCCGGACCCTATACAAACGAGCAGTACTTC | CASSPPGPYTNEQYF | . | TRBV18 | few | TRBJ2-7 | 15
TGTGCCAGCAGTGAAGCGCTAGATACGTATTCTACAGATACGCAGTATTTT | CASSEALDTYSTDTQYF | . | TRBV6-1 | few | TRBJ2-3 | 17
TGTGCCAGCAGCTTTAACGATCCAGGGACCCAGTACTTC | CASSFNDPGTQYF | . | TRBV7-2 | . | TRBJ2-5 | 13
TGTGCCAGCAGTCAGAACGGACAGGGACCCTACAATGAGCAGTTCTTC | CASSQNGQGPYNEQFF | TRBD1 | TRBV6-2/TRBV6-3 | . | TRBJ2-1 | 16
TGTGCCAGCAGGGCCGTAAATTGGGTTAGCACAGATACGCAGTATTTT | CASRAVNWVSTDTQYF | . | TRBV12-3/TRBV12-4 | few | TRBJ2-3 | 16
TGTGCCTGGAGTGCCAATAGAGGTGAATCACCCCTCCACTTT | CAWSANRGESPLHF | . | TRBV30 | . | TRBJ1-6 | 14
TGCAGCGTGGAGCGGGGGGCGGGCACTGAAGCTTTCTTT | CSVERGAGTEAFF | . | TRBV29-1 | . | TRBJ1-1 | 13
TGTGCCAGCAGCCTGCTTCTACTTATGGCAGGGGACACCACAGATACGCAGTATTTT | CASSLLLLMAGDTTDTQYF | . | TRBV7-2 | few | TRBJ2-3 | 19
TGTGCCAGCAGCTTCGGACAGGGGCTAAGCAATCAGCCCCAGCATTTT | CASSFGQGLSNQPQHF | TRBD1 | TRBV5-6 | once | TRBJ1-5 | 16
TGTGCCAGCAGCCGGGGGACCTGGGGCACTGAAGCTTTCTTT | CASSRGTWGTEAFF | . | TRBV7-3 | . | TRBJ1-1 | 14
TGCAGCGTGAAGGGGGGGGTAGATACCGGGGAGCTGTTTTTT | CSVKGGVDTGELFF | . | TRBV29-1 | few | TRBJ2-2 | 14
TGCAGTGCTAGAGATGTACGTCGGGATTGGACCGGGGAGCTGTTTTTT | CSARDVRRDWTGELFF | . | TRBV20-1 | . | TRBJ2-2 | 16
TGCAGTGCTAGAGATGACAGGGGGGATTGGGCTGGAAACACCATATATTTT | CSARDDRGDWAGNTIYF | TRBD1 | TRBV20-1 | . | TRBJ1-3 | 17
TGTGCCAGCAGCCCATGGGGGGAGCAGTTCTTC | CASSPWGEQFF | . | TRBV12-3/TRBV12-4 | . | TRBJ2-1 | 11
TGTGCCATTAAGGCGGGACAGGGGGCGGGAGATACGCAGTATTTT | CAIKAGQGAGDTQYF | TRBD1 | TRBV10-3 | . | TRBJ2-3 | 15
TGTGCCAGCAGCTTCAAGCTAGCGGGCCACGAGCAGTACTTC | CASSFKLAGHEQYF | TRBD2 | TRBV7-9 | . | TRBJ2-7 | 14
TGTGCCAGCAGCACCCAAGTACAGAGCTCTGGAAACACCATATATTTT | CASSTQVQSSGNTIYF | . | TRBV7-2 | . | TRBJ1-3 | 16
TGTGCCTTATCAGGGGGCTACGGCGCTGGGGCCAACGTCCTGACTTTC | CALSGGYGAGANVLTF | TRBD1 | TRBV30 | . | TRBJ2-6 | 16
TGTGCCATGAGTGCAGAGAGAATGCGGAGCTCCTATAATTCACCCCTCCACTTT | CAMSAERMRSSYNSPLHF | . | TRBV10-3 | . | TRBJ1-6 | 18
TGTGCCAGCAGCTTCCCCCCGGATGAGCAGTTCTTC | CASSFPPDEQFF | . | TRBV5-4 | . | TRBJ2-1 | 12
TGTGCCACCACGACAGGGCCCCGGGGAGATACGCAGTATTTT | CATTTGPRGDTQYF | TRBD1 | TRBV24-1 | . | TRBJ2-3 | 14
TGTGCCAGTTTTGCGGGGTCCGTCTCTGGGGCCAACGTCCTGACTTTC | CASFAGSVSGANVLTF | . | TRBV18 | few | TRBJ2-6 | 16
TGTGCCAGCAGCGTCGCTAGTGCGCGAGTGGCAGATACGCAGTATTTT | CASSVASARVADTQYF | . | TRBV9 | . | TRBJ2-3 | 16
TGTGCTAGCAGCTTAGCACTAGCGGGGCCCAATGAGCAGTTCTTC | CASSLALAGPNEQFF | TRBD2 | TRBV7-7 | . | TRBJ2-1 | 15
TGTGCCAGCAGCCGGGGTAACAATCAGCCCCAGCATTTT | CASSRGNNQPQHF | . | TRBV3-1 | . | TRBJ1-5 | 13
TGTGCCAGCAGCTTAGTGGGGGGACATCCCTACGAGCAGTACTTC | CASSLVGGHPYEQYF | . | TRBV7-9 | few | TRBJ2-7 | 15
TGTGCCTGGAGCGTCCTGACCGGGGACACTGAAGCTTTCTTT | CAWSVLTGDTEAFF | . | TRBV30 | . | TRBJ1-1 | 14
TGTGCCAGCAGCTTAATGACGCGGGTCGGGGCGGGGACCCAGTACTTC | CASSLMTRVGAGTQYF | . | TRBV7-8 | few | TRBJ2-5 | 16
TGTGCCAGCAGCTTAGATCGTGGGGGCGCCGGCGGAAACACCATATATTTT | CASSLDRGGAGGNTIYF | . | TRBV11-2 | . | TRBJ1-3 | 17
TGTGCCAGCAGCCAAGACGGGACAGGTTATGGCTACACCTTC | CASSQDGTGYGYTF | TRBD1 | TRBV3-1 | . | TRBJ1-2 | 14
TGTGCCAGTAGTCTCCGACTAGCGTTGGAATATGAGCAGTTCTTC | CASSLRLALEYEQFF | TRBD2 | TRBV19 | few | TRBJ2-1 | 15